The 27 T cell receptor beta chains below were found in one sample sequenced in a study of T cell responses to AZD1222 COVID-19 vaccine. TCRdb's copy holds only in-frame clones and misses some; the assay was immunoSEQ multiplex PCR. The data show over 150,000 clones, about nine tenths seen once. The sample in question was peripheral blood, obtained on day 0 of AZD1222 vaccination. All receptors come from an adult in good health.

The chain couples TRBV12-3 or TRBV12-4 to TRBJ2-5, with D possibly TRBD1 on 6 matching bases. The germline V and J ends were trimmed by 4 bases and 5 bases, with 11 bases remaining between them. CDR3 length: 13 residues. This chain's CDR3 is CASSSGDWETQYF. The CDR3 bases are TGTGCCAGCAGTTCAGGGGATTGGGAGACCCAGTACTTC.

Here the CDR3 reads CASSDGLLAYNEQFF. The CDR3 DNA reads as TGTGCCAGCAGCGATGGACTTCTGGCCTACAATGAGCAGTTCTTC. The chain joins TRBV11-3 to TRBJ2-1, with D perhaps matching TRBD2 (5 bases). Trimming pared 5 bases from V and 2 bases from J, leaving 13 bases between. Germline V gene lookup returns CDR1 SGHNT and CDR2 YENEEA. The CDR3 loop spans 15 amino acids.

This clone was seen a few times. The chain combines TRBV9 with TRBJ1-1; maybe TRBD1 (6 bases). V dropped 0 bases and J dropped 4 bases, with 10 bases sitting between them. The CDR3 consists of 14 residues. Per germline, CDR1 SGDLS and CDR2 YYNGEE. The CDR3 DNA follows: TGTGCCAGCAGCGTAGGAGGACAGAGCACTGAAGCTTTCTTT. Translation gives CASSVGGQSTEAFF.

The chain carries TRBV5-4 and TRBJ2-3, with D unclear. CDR3 length: 14 residues. Germline loops: CDR1 SGHNT, CDR2 YYREEE (reference sequence). Trimming stripped 1 base from V and 2 bases from J, with 8 bases between. CDR3 sequence reads: CASSLSPPTDTQYF. In nucleotides, the CDR3 is TGTGCCAGCAGCTTGAGCCCCCCCACAGATACGCAGTATTTT.

The chain recombines TRBV2 with TRBJ2-2, with TRBD1 as a possible D gene (5 bases). Germline V lookup: CDR1 SNHLY, CDR2 FYNNEI. With 5 bases removed from V and 7 bases from J, the gap between germline ends came to 14 bases. This CDR3 is built from 14 residues. The CDR3 coding sequence is TGTGCCAGCAGTAAAGGACATCCCCGCGGGGAGCTGTTTTTT. Protein: CASSKGHPRGELFF.

This clone has a handful of counts. This chain uses TRBV3-1 (or the pseudogene TRBV3-2) with TRBJ2-2; TRBD1 agrees at 7 bases. The V segment lost 3 bases and the J segment 6 bases; nucleotides outside the gene matches: 4. Germline V gene lookup returns CDR1 LGHDT and CDR2 YNNKEL (reference sequence). This CDR3 contains 14 residues. The DNA of the CDR3 is TGTGCCAGCAGCCAGTGGGACAGCCCCGGGGAGCTGTTTTTT. Translation gives CASSQWDSPGELFF.

The chain carries TRBV5-1 and TRBJ2-5; D may be TRBD2 (6 bases). Germline lookup yields CDR1 SGHRS and CDR2 YFSETQ. CDR3 length: 14 residues. The V gene lost 4 bases and the J gene lost 5 bases, with 15 bases spanning the gap. The CDR3 reads CASSLSGVTETQYF. CDR3 sequence (DNA): TGCGCCAGCAGCCTATCGGGGGTCACGGAGACCCAGTACTTC.

The rearrangement joins TRBV6-5 to TRBJ1-4; D not resolved. The V and J ends lost 6 bases and 3 bases respectively, with 8 bases between them. The germline CDR1 and CDR2 sequences are MNHEY and SVGAGI. This CDR3 has 13 residues. The CDR3 loop reads CASRRSPNEKLFF. The CDR3 bases are TGTGCCAGCAGGAGGAGCCCTAATGAAAAACTGTTTTTT.

The V call is TRBV5-1, the J call TRBJ1-1, with a possible D match to TRBD1 (5 bases). Trimming cost V 0 bases and J 1 base, with 13 bases left between them. The germline CDR1 and CDR2 sequences are SGHRS and YFSETQ. The CDR3 has 16 residues. CDR3 sequence (DNA): TGCGCCAGCAGCTTGGAGGGGAGGACACGGAACACTGAAGCTTTCTTT. Translation: CASSLEGRTRNTEAFF.

V is TRBV30 and J is TRBJ1-2; D is undetermined. V lost 6 bases to trimming and J lost 8 bases, with 13 bases between them. The CDR3 covers 11 residues. CDR1 GTSNPN and CDR2 SVGIG come from the germline V gene (reference sequence). CDR3 sequence (DNA): TGTGCCTGCCTCGCCGGGTACGGCTACACCTTC. This encodes CACLAGYGYTF.

CDR3 region: CASSQGTDDNSPLHF. CDR3 DNA: TGCGCCAGCAGCCAAGGGACAGACGATAATTCACCCCTCCACTTT. The chain has TRBV4-1 and TRBJ1-6; D might be TRBD1 (6 bases). Trimming took off 1 base at V and 5 bases at J, with 9 bases between the two ends. Germline V gene data show CDR1 as MGHRA and CDR2 as YSYEKL. The CDR3 is made up of 15 amino acids.

The V call is TRBV27, the J call TRBJ2-7, with D hard to call. CDR3 length: 13 residues. Trimming left V 2 bases short and J 3 bases short, with 8 bases between. Germline assignment: CDR1 MNHEY and CDR2 SMNVEV (reference sequence). For the CDR3, the DNA is TGTGCCAGCAGTTTAAGAGCCTTCTACGAGCAGTACTTC. Translating gives CASSLRAFYEQYF.

The V call is TRBV5-4, the J call TRBJ2-1; 7 nucleotides align to TRBD1. This CDR3 comprises 17 residues. Trimming removed 5 bases from V and 8 bases from J; junction bases left unmatched: 19. Looked up from germline, CDR1 is SGHNT and CDR2 is YYREEE (reference sequence). The DNA of the CDR3 is TGTGCCAGCAGGAATAGGGGGAGACAGGGTTTCATCGATGAGCAGTTCTTC. This encodes CASRNRGRQGFIDEQFF.

V is TRBV6-5 and J is TRBJ1-3; tentative D call: TRBD1 (5 bases). Germline assignment: CDR1 MNHEY and CDR2 SVGAGI. CDR3 length: 15 amino acids. The V gene lost 7 bases and the J gene lost 2 bases, with 15 bases spanning the gap. Here the CDR3 DNA reads TGTGCCAGCACCCGAGGTGCAGGGACTGGAAACACCATATATTTT. This sequence encodes CASTRGAGTGNTIYF.

CDR3 nucleotide sequence: TGTGCCAGCCGGGGGGCAGGTACCGGGGAGCTGTTTTTT. Its translation: CASRGAGTGELFF. The chain uses TRBV27 and TRBJ2-2; tentatively, D is TRBD2 (7 bases). The CDR3 spans 13 residues. Trimming stripped 8 bases from V and 5 bases from J, with 12 bases between. Germline V CDR1 and CDR2: MNHEY, SMNVEV (reference sequence).

V and J are TRBV12-3 or TRBV12-4 and TRBJ2-3; D remains ambiguous. The ends were cut back, 4 bases at V and 5 bases at J, with 7 bases in the middle. This CDR3 has 12 amino acids. The chain's CDR3 is CASSWTGDTQYF. As DNA, the CDR3 is TGTGCCAGCAGTTGGACGGGAGATACGCAGTATTTT.

The genes are TRBV9 and TRBJ1-6, with D perhaps TRBD1 (5 bases). V was clipped by 3 bases and J by 10 bases, with 14 bases between them. The CDR3 is 14 residues long. CDR1 and CDR2 from the germline V gene are SGDLS and YYNGEE. The CDR3 DNA is TGTGCCAGCAGCGCCACAGGAGGTAGCTCACCCCTCCACTTT. As protein: CASSATGGSSPLHF.

V is TRBV24-1 and J is TRBJ2-1, with a weak D call TRBD1 (5 bases). V shed 7 bases and J shed 10 bases, with 10 bases lying between them. This CDR3 region has 11 residues. CDR1 and CDR2 (germline): KGHDR, SFDVKD. CDR3 sequence (DNA): TGTGCCACCAGGCAGGGTGGCGAGCAGTTCTTC. Its protein is CATRQGGEQFF.

Only a few counts were recorded for this clone. The chain joins TRBV29-1 to TRBJ1-3, with D tentatively TRBD1 (5 bases). The V and J ends lost 6 bases and 3 bases respectively, with 12 bases between them. CDR1 is SQVTM and CDR2 is ANQGSEA in the germline V gene. The CDR3 is 13 amino acids. The CDR3 is CSVGNQGGNTIYF. For the CDR3, the DNA is TGCAGCGTAGGAAACCAGGGTGGAAACACCATATATTTT.

To note about this clone: Mismatch with germline at one junction end may stem from a read error. The chain carries TRBV18 and TRBJ1-5; TRBD1 matches at 8 bases. The CDR3 loop spans 13 amino acids. Germline values: CDR1 KGHSH, CDR2 LQKENI. Here the CDR3 reads CASSPQGDQPQHF. For the CDR3, the DNA is TGTGCCAGCTCTCCACAGGGGGATCAGCCCCAGCATTTT.

The V gene is TRBV6-5, the J gene TRBJ1-2; the D is unclear. Germline V gene sequence: CDR1 MNHEY, CDR2 SVGAGI. The V end was cut by 10 bases, the J end by 11 bases, with 23 bases between. The CDR3 consists of 13 residues. Here the CDR3 DNA reads TGTGCCACCAAAACGCCGGACCTCCCGCGGTACACCTTC. It encodes CATKTPDLPRYTF.

V is TRBV6-1 and J is TRBJ1-5, with a weak D call TRBD1 (6 bases). Germline V gives CDR1 MNHNS, CDR2 SASEGT. V dropped 1 base and J dropped 4 bases, with 14 bases sitting between them. The CDR3 runs to 16 residues. For the CDR3, the DNA is TGTGCCAGCAGTGAAGGGACCGACAGGCTAAATCAGCCCCAGCATTTT. This gives the protein CASSEGTDRLNQPQHF.

The rearrangement uses TRBV7-3 and TRBJ1-4; D possibly corresponds to TRBD1 (5 bases). Germline V gene sequence: CDR1 SGHTA, CDR2 FQGTGA. The V and J ends lost 5 bases and 5 bases respectively, with 9 bases between them. The CDR3 consists of 13 residues. CDR3 DNA sequence: TGTGCCAGCAGCCAGGGTCCCAATGAAAAACTGTTTTTT. Translation: CASSQGPNEKLFF.

The chain is built from TRBV7-9 and TRBJ2-4; D may be TRBD1 or TRBD2 (5 bases each). The length of the CDR3 is 15 residues. Trimming removed 4 bases from V and 1 base from J, with 11 bases in between. In germline, CDR1 is SEHNR, CDR2 FQNEAQ (reference sequence). CDR3 residues: CASSSVGVAKNIQYF. CDR3 DNA: TGTGCCAGCAGCTCTGTGGGGGTTGCCAAAAACATTCAGTACTTC.

The rearrangement joins TRBV5-1 to TRBJ1-4; 8 nucleotides agree with TRBD1. V was clipped by 0 bases and J by 5 bases; unmatched bases: 3. The CDR3 consists of 15 residues. Germline-derived CDR1 and CDR2 are SGHRS and YFSETQ. CDR3 nucleotide sequence: TGCGCCAGCAGCTTGGCAGGGGGCTGGAATGAAAAACTGTTTTTT. Translating it yields CASSLAGGWNEKLFF. The full variable domain, in which reference TRBV5-1 and TRBJ1-4 provide the parts outside the CDR3, is KAGVTQTPRYLIKTRGQQVTLSCSPISGHRSVSWYQQTPGQGLQFLFEYFSETQRNKGNFPGRFSGRQFSNSRSEMNVSTLELGDSALYLCASSLAGGWNEKLFFGSGTQLSVL.

The chain combines TRBV19 with TRBJ2-6; 7 nucleotides agree with TRBD2. Germline lookup yields CDR1 LNHDA and CDR2 SQIVND (reference sequence). The V segment lost 4 bases and the J segment 13 bases; nucleotides outside the gene matches: 1. This CDR3 has 11 residues. CDR3 sequence reads: CASSNGRVLTF. The CDR3 nucleotides are TGTGCCAGTAGTAACGGGAGGGTCCTGACTTTC.

The chain has TRBV28 and TRBJ2-7; 11 bases match TRBD1. Germline CDR1 is MDHEN and CDR2 is SYDVKM. The CDR3 has 15 amino acids. J lost 3 bases, V lost 4 bases, and 5 bases had no gene match. The CDR3 DNA is TGTGCCAGCAGTTCGTCGGACAGGGGGCTCTACGAGCAGTACTTC. Protein product: CASSSSDRGLYEQYF.